This T cell receptor beta chain originates from a study of OX40 agonist ivuxolimab in advanced cancers. Study in general: Partial responses occurred in Three dose-escalation patients, one with hepatocellular carcinoma and two with cutaneous melanoma.

The data were produced by immunoSEQ multiplex PCR, yet TCRdb's version contains in-frame clones alone and is incomplete. The table lists tens of thousands of clones, 92% of them singletons. The sample holds one count of this clone. Its target is unknown. Study results and caveats: Both blood CD4+ and CD8+ T cells showed clonal growth by week 6 at 0.1 to 3.0 mg/kg.

Germline CDR1 reads MDHEN; CDR2 reads SYDVKM. Between the trimmed V and J ends, which lost 2 bases and 6 bases, there was a span of 10 bases. The CDR3 is 13 amino acids. The chain carries TRBV28 and TRBJ1-2, with D hard to call. This clonotype was sampled from an adult with an advanced solid tumor such as melanoma, head and neck, liver or kidney cancer. This material consisted of CD4+ or CD8+ T cells sorted from blood, taken in a trial of the OX40 agonist ivuxolimab. This CDR3 reads CASSLGKRNGYTF. The CDR3, as DNA: TGTGCCAGCAGTTTAGGGAAGCGAAATGGCTACACCTTC.